This T cell receptor (beta chain) was sequenced for a study of identical twins. Findings and caveats of the study: Abundant beta clonotypes from cord blood bore fewer insertions; memory repertoires lacked this pattern. Twin pairs had excess sharing that was weaker in beta out-of-frame sequences. The study based its conclusions on cross-sectional statistical analysis and did not follow the same donors.

Template switching, a step in the protocol, added a universal primer site, and cDNA carried unique molecular identifiers. TCRdb used MiXCR to reprocess the 5' RACE reads, holding one entry per CDR3 protein. The sample contains 450,000 to 650,000 distinct CDR3 sequences, roughly 15% of which appear only once. On this clonotype itself: Antigen specificity is unknown.

The same sample was also studied in work on yellow fever vaccine responses in identical twins.

The clonotype was recovered from a woman aged 18-29 years in good health. Sequencing was performed on CD4+ T cells sorted from blood.

As DNA, the CDR3 is TGCAGTGCTAGAGGGGCTGGTGAGCAGTTCTTC. Translating it yields CSARGAGEQFF. The J gene is TRBJ2-1, the V gene TRBV20-1, with unresolved D. Trimming pared 1 base from V and 9 bases from J, leaving 7 bases between. Germline CDR1 DFQATT, CDR2 SNEGSKA (reference sequence). CDR3 length: 11 residues.